This entry lists 9 T cell receptor beta chains sequenced from one sample in a study of T cells in lung cancer brain metastases. This table comes from immunoSEQ multiplex PCR, and its TCRdb copy is limited to in-frame clones, with some not included. Counted here are under 4,000 clones, roughly nine tenths occurring once; the ten biggest clones make up around 5%. Input material: tumor tissue from the primary lung tumor. The receptors shown here come from a woman aged 50 to 60 with non-small cell lung cancer.

The V and J genes are TRBV28 and TRBJ1-1, with a possible D match to TRBD1 (6 bases). Trimming took off 0 bases at V and 3 bases at J, with 14 bases between the two ends. Germline V gives CDR1 MDHEN, CDR2 SYDVKM. This CDR3 region has 16 residues. The CDR3 DNA reads TGTGCCAGCAGTTTATGGTTTCGGGGGGCGGACACTGAAGCTTTCTTT. Protein: CASSLWFRGADTEAFF.

The chain recombines TRBV19 with TRBJ2-3, with D possibly TRBD1 on 6 matching bases. Germline values: CDR1 LNHDA, CDR2 SQIVND (reference sequence). The CDR3 contains 12 residues. Trimming stripped 5 bases from V and 7 bases from J, with 10 bases between. This CDR3 is CASSPGHYTQYF. CDR3 nucleotide sequence: TGTGCCAGTAGTCCGGGACACTATACGCAGTATTTT.

The gene calls are TRBV19 and TRBJ1-5; weak D call: TRBD1 (5 bases). Germline lookup yields CDR1 LNHDA and CDR2 SQIVND (reference sequence). This CDR3 comprises 14 residues. Between the trimmed V and J ends, which lost 4 bases and 4 bases, there was a span of 11 bases. The DNA of the CDR3 is TGTGCCAGTAGTACCGACAGAAATAATCAGCCCCAGCATTTT. Its translation: CASSTDRNNQPQHF.

The rearrangement uses TRBV6-6 and TRBJ1-6; 9 bases map to TRBD1. The CDR3 contains 16 residues. V was clipped by 6 bases and J by 7 bases; unmatched bases: 10. The germline V gene encodes CDR1 MNHNY and CDR2 SVGAGI (reference sequence). CDR3 sequence: CASSHRTGEYNSPLHF. CDR3 in DNA: TGTGCCAGCAGCCACCGGACAGGGGAATACAATTCACCCCTCCACTTT.

The chain couples TRBV6-1 to TRBJ2-3, with no clear D. Germline-derived CDR1 and CDR2 are MNHNS and SASEGT. The CDR3 is 17 residues long. Trimming shortened V by 2 bases and J by 0 bases, and 15 bases separated the two germline ends. This chain's CDR3 is CASSEKVRTGSTDTQYF. The CDR3 DNA sequence: TGTGCCAGCAGTGAAAAGGTGCGGACCGGTAGCACAGATACGCAGTATTTT.

This clone was detected a few times. The genes are TRBV4-2 and TRBJ2-2; 7 bases line up with TRBD1. This CDR3 is built from 17 residues. V trimming: 0 bases; J trimming: 4 bases; junction bases outside the gene matches: 8. Germline V CDR1 and CDR2: LGHNA, YNFKEQ. The CDR3 DNA is TGTGCCAGCAGCCAAGATCTAGGGGGCGTCGGCACCGGGGAGCTGTTTTTT. It translates to CASSQDLGGVGTGELFF.

This clone was observed a few times. V is TRBV7-9 and J is TRBJ2-7; unclear D gene. Per the germline V gene, CDR1 is SEHNR and CDR2 is FQNEAQ (reference sequence). V gave up 6 bases and J gave up 5 bases, with 8 bases separating them. This CDR3 comprises 11 residues. The CDR3 nucleotides are TGTGCCAGCAGTTTTGCTGACGAGCAGTACTTC. It specifies CASSFADEQYF.

This clone was seen once. The rearrangement joins TRBV7-2 to TRBJ1-2; TRBD1 aligns across 10 bases. The CDR3 runs to 16 residues. J gave up 7 bases and V 6 bases, and 14 bases lay outside the gene matches. Germline CDR1 SGHTA, CDR2 FQGNSA. Here the CDR3 reads CASRYTAGTGVSGYTF. The CDR3 coding sequence is TGTGCCAGCAGATACACCGCCGGGACAGGGGTGTCTGGCTACACCTTC.

The rearrangement joins TRBV6-1 to TRBJ1-5, with 7 bases that match TRBD1. Per germline, CDR1 MNHNS and CDR2 SASEGT. There are 16 residues in the CDR3. The trim removed 1 base at V and 7 bases at J, leaving 10 bases unmatched. DNA for the CDR3: TGTGCCAGCAGTGAAGGTTTCAGGGGACAGAGACAGCCCCAGCATTTT. It yields the protein CASSEGFRGQRQPQHF.